This passage covers 32 T cell receptor beta chains from one sample sequenced in a study of control samples from healthy donors and cancer patients. Generated by immunoSEQ multiplex PCR, the TCRdb table keeps only in-frame clones and is missing some. The sample holds 150,000 to 200,000 clones; 75% to 95% are singletons and the top ten take approximately 1.4%. Sequencing used blood. All receptors come from a woman aged 25 to 39 in good health.

V and J are TRBV2 and TRBJ2-7; 9 bases fit TRBD1. Looked up from germline, CDR1 is SNHLY and CDR2 is FYNNEI. The CDR3 spans 13 residues. V lost 7 bases and J lost 6; bases outside the gene matches: 7. The CDR3 DNA reads TGTGCCAGCATTAGACAGGGGGTAGGCGAGCAGTACTTC. This sequence encodes CASIRQGVGEQYF.

The genes are TRBV12-3 or TRBV12-4 and TRBJ2-5, with D unresolved. This CDR3 has 13 amino acids. Trimming left V 3 bases short and J 1 base short, with 6 bases between. The CDR3 reads CASSFYRQETQYF. The CDR3 nucleotides read TGTGCCAGCAGTTTTTATCGCCAAGAGACCCAGTACTTC.

This chain joins TRBV3-1 (or the pseudogene TRBV3-2) and TRBJ2-2; 12 bases line up with TRBD2. V dropped 4 bases and J dropped 4; count of bases not matched to a gene: 4. The germline gives CDR1 LGHDT, CDR2 YNNKEL (reference sequence). The CDR3 sequence is 16 residues long. CDR3 sequence reads: CASSPSGRAGTGELFF. The CDR3, as DNA: TGTGCCAGCAGCCCTAGCGGGAGGGCCGGCACCGGGGAGCTGTTTTTT.

The rearrangement links TRBV9 to TRBJ2-5; perhaps TRBD2 as D (5 bases). The germline gives CDR1 SGDLS, CDR2 YYNGEE. V gave up 1 base and J gave up 0 bases, with 10 bases separating them. The CDR3 sequence is 15 residues long. CDR3: CASSVRERYQETQYF. The CDR3 DNA sequence: TGTGCCAGCAGCGTAAGGGAGCGGTACCAAGAGACCCAGTACTTC.

The chain uses TRBV20-1 and TRBJ1-1; D remains unclear. With 8 bases removed from V and 1 base from J, the gap between germline ends came to 8 bases. CDR1 is DFQATT and CDR2 is SNEGSKA in the germline V gene (reference sequence). The CDR3 covers 11 residues. The CDR3 DNA follows: TGCAGTTATGACTGGAACACTGAAGCTTTCTTT. Translating gives CSYDWNTEAFF.

The chain combines TRBV9 with TRBJ1-1; 8 nucleotides match TRBD1. Germline values: CDR1 SGDLS, CDR2 YYNGEE. This CDR3 contains 14 residues. Trimming removed 0 bases from V and 10 bases from J; junction bases left unmatched: 8. The CDR3 bases are TGTGCCAGCAGCGTAGATGGACAGGGTAGGAGAGCTTTCTTT. As protein: CASSVDGQGRRAFF.

This chain links TRBV28 with TRBJ1-5, with a weak D call TRBD1 (6 bases). This CDR3 is built from 18 residues. Germline V CDR1 and CDR2: MDHEN, SYDVKM. The ends were cut back, 3 bases at V and 0 bases at J, with 18 bases in the middle. CDR3 region: CASSLGGATYYSNQPQHF. CDR3 in DNA: TGTGCCAGCAGTTTGGGGGGGGCTACCTATTATAGCAATCAGCCCCAGCATTTT.

The chain uses TRBV6-5 and TRBJ1-2, with 10 bases that match TRBD1. J was trimmed by 1 base and V by 7 bases; bases with no gene match: 6. This CDR3 has 15 residues. Germline V gene sequence: CDR1 MNHEY, CDR2 SVGAGI. The CDR3 region has the DNA TGTGCCAGCATCGTTGACAGGGGGCGTAACTATGGCTACACCTTC. Translating gives CASIVDRGRNYGYTF.

This sequence joins TRBV4-2 and TRBJ1-4; D might be TRBD1 (5 bases). The CDR3 extends over 16 amino acids. Trimming pared 0 bases from V and 0 bases from J, leaving 8 bases between. Germline V gives CDR1 LGHNA, CDR2 YNFKEQ. The CDR3 DNA reads as TGTGCCAGCAGCCAAGACCGGGGGGCAACTAATGAAAAACTGTTTTTT. This gives the protein CASSQDRGATNEKLFF.

V gene TRBV6-6 combines with J gene TRBJ1-2, with D perhaps matching TRBD1 (5 bases). Trimming cost V 2 bases and J 8 bases, with 9 bases left between them. Per the germline V gene, CDR1 is MNHNY and CDR2 is SVGAGI (reference sequence). The CDR3 consists of 12 residues. CDR3 sequence reads: CASSYTDTGYTF. The CDR3 bases are TGTGCCAGCAGTTACACGGACACCGGCTACACCTTC.

This sequence joins TRBV30 and TRBJ2-7; possibly TRBD1 for D (6 bases). Germline assignment: CDR1 GTSNPN and CDR2 SVGIG (reference sequence). Trimming took off 4 bases at V and 4 bases at J, with 8 bases between the two ends. The length of the CDR3 is 11 residues. The CDR3 DNA reads TGTGCCTGGACCAGGGGTTACGAGCAGTACTTC. It yields the protein CAWTRGYEQYF.

This chain joins TRBV6-1 and TRBJ1-2; 8 nucleotides line up with TRBD1. In germline, CDR1 is MNHNS, CDR2 SASEGT. J was trimmed by 6 bases and V by 5 bases; bases with no gene match: 2. The CDR3 has 12 residues. CDR3 amino acids: CASSKTGDGYTF. CDR3 sequence (DNA): TGTGCCAGCAGTAAGACAGGGGATGGCTACACCTTC.

CDR3 sequence (DNA): TGCGCCAGCAGCCAGGGACAGGGGGCGAGACAGCCCCAGCATTTT. Translation gives CASSQGQGARQPQHF. The chain combines TRBV4-1 with TRBJ1-5, with TRBD1 matching 12 bases. Germline V CDR1 and CDR2: MGHRA, YSYEKL. The CDR3 has 15 residues. V was clipped by 3 bases and J by 7 bases; unmatched bases: 4.

This rearrangement joins TRBV10-3 to TRBJ1-1, with D tentatively TRBD1 (5 bases). Germline V gives CDR1 ENHRY, CDR2 SYGVKD. The V end lost 0 bases, the J end lost 7 bases, and 9 bases lay between the germline ends. CDR3 length: 13 residues. The CDR3 reads CAISESWGIEAFF. The CDR3 nucleotides read TGTGCCATCAGTGAGTCTTGGGGGATTGAAGCTTTCTTT.

The J gene is TRBJ2-1, the V gene TRBV27; the D gene is possibly TRBD2 (6 bases). CDR1 MNHEY and CDR2 SMNVEV come from the germline V gene (reference sequence). Deletions cut 4 bases from V and 5 bases from J, with 9 bases between. The CDR3 extends over 13 amino acids. The DNA for the CDR3 is TGTGCCAGCAGTTCCGGGGGAAACAATGAGCAGTTCTTC. It translates to CASSSGGNNEQFF.

The DNA for the CDR3 is TGTGCCAGCAGGAGATCAGGGTATGGCTACACCTTC. Residues: CASRRSGYGYTF. The V and J genes are TRBV6-5 and TRBJ1-2; weak D call: TRBD1 (5 bases). Trimming pared 6 bases from V and 5 bases from J, leaving 10 bases between. Germline CDR1 and CDR2: MNHEY and SVGAGI. There are 12 residues in the CDR3.

CDR3 nucleotides: TGTGCCAGCGACCGGGACCGCACTGAAGCTTTCTTT. This codes for CASDRDRTEAFF. The chain links TRBV6-5 to TRBJ1-1; tentative D call: TRBD1 (5 bases). The V gene's germline CDR1 is MNHEY and CDR2 SVGAGI. The ends were cut back, 8 bases at V and 4 bases at J, with 11 bases in the middle. The CDR3 length is 12 residues.

DNA of the CDR3: TGTGCCAGCAGTTTTTACTATGGCTACACCTTC. Protein sequence: CASSFYYGYTF. V gene TRBV28 combines with J gene TRBJ1-2; no definite D call. The length of the CDR3 is 11 residues. CDR1 is MDHEN, CDR2 SYDVKM, per germline. Trimming took 3 bases from V and 3 from J, leaving 2 bases between them.

In its sample, this clone was seen once. V is TRBV20-1 and J is TRBJ2-3, with D maybe TRBD1 (5 bases). V was cut by 3 bases and J by 2 bases, with 12 bases left in between. The CDR3 covers 14 residues. Per germline, CDR1 DFQATT and CDR2 SNEGSKA (reference sequence). CDR3 in amino acids: CSASRGTFTDTQYF. CDR3 nucleotide sequence: TGCAGTGCTAGTAGGGGCACCTTCACAGATACGCAGTATTTT.

This sequence joins TRBV4-3 and TRBJ2-3; 8 bases agree with TRBD2. This CDR3 has 16 residues. Germline CDR1 and CDR2: LGHNA and YSLEER. After removal of 1 base from V and 2 bases from J, the junction contained 5 bases not matched to a gene. The CDR3: CASSQAGGPLTDTQYF. In DNA form, the CDR3 reads TGCGCCAGCAGCCAAGCGGGAGGGCCTCTCACAGATACGCAGTATTTT.

This clone was observed a few times. The chain carries TRBV28 and TRBJ2-1; TRBD2 matches at 7 bases. With 6 bases clipped from V and 4 bases from J, the junction kept 9 bases outside the gene matches. The CDR3 consists of 15 residues. CDR1 is MDHEN and CDR2 is SYDVKM in the germline V gene. CDR3 nucleotide sequence: TGTGCCAGCAGCCCCGGACTAGGGGCGTACAATGAGCAGTTCTTC. Amino acid sequence: CASSPGLGAYNEQFF.

The chain employs TRBV25-1 and TRBJ2-1; 11 positions match TRBD2. J was trimmed by 6 bases and V by 7 bases; bases with no gene match: 8. This CDR3 region has 15 residues. Looked up from germline, CDR1 is MGHDK and CDR2 is SYGVNS. Here the CDR3 DNA reads TGTGCCAGCAAATCCGGGACTAGCGGTTCCAATGAGCAGTTCTTC. Translating it yields CASKSGTSGSNEQFF.

This clone has just one count. This chain uses TRBV6-2 or TRBV6-3 with TRBJ2-7; D call uncertain. The CDR3 consists of 11 residues. From germline, CDR1 is MNHEY and CDR2 SVGEGT. Trimming took off 5 bases at V and 3 bases at J, with 5 bases between the two ends. The CDR3 loop reads CASSDHYEQYF. The CDR3 DNA reads TGTGCCAGCAGTGACCACTACGAGCAGTACTTC.

CDR3 region: CASSVGGDATDTQYF. CDR3 nucleotides: TGTGCCAGCAGCGTAGGGGGGGATGCCACAGATACGCAGTATTTT. The J gene is TRBJ2-3, the V gene TRBV9; weak D call: TRBD2 (6 bases). V shed 0 bases and J shed 2 bases, with 10 bases lying between them. Per germline, CDR1 SGDLS and CDR2 YYNGEE. CDR3 length: 15 amino acids.

CDR3 DNA sequence: TGCAGCGTTGAATTGGGGTCCGGGGAGCTGTTTTTT. Amino acid sequence: CSVELGSGELFF. This rearrangement joins TRBV29-1 to TRBJ2-2; D ambiguous. Germline V lookup: CDR1 SQVTM, CDR2 ANQGSEA. CDR3 length equals 12 residues. Trimming took 2 bases from V and 6 from J, leaving 7 bases between them.

The rearrangement uses TRBV12-3 or TRBV12-4 and TRBJ2-7; D remains ambiguous. V lost 6 bases and J lost 0, with 9 bases in between. This CDR3 has 13 amino acids. The CDR3 spells CASSHQRSYEQYF. The CDR3 bases are TGTGCCAGCAGCCACCAGCGCTCCTACGAGCAGTACTTC.

For this clone: Distinct nucleotide sequences in the sample also encode this CDR3. V gene TRBV19 combines with J gene TRBJ1-5, with D unclear. The V gene's germline CDR1 is LNHDA and CDR2 SQIVND (reference sequence). Deletions cut 2 bases from V and 3 bases from J, with 5 bases between. This CDR3 is built from 13 residues. This CDR3 reads CASSIRNNQPQHF. In nucleotides, the CDR3 is TGTGCCAGTAGTATACGGAACAATCAGCCCCAGCATTTT.

The DNA of the CDR3 is TGTGCCAGCAGTGACTCAGGGGAGGTATGGAATGAGCAGTTCTTC. As protein: CASSDSGEVWNEQFF. V usage is TRBV6-4 and J usage is TRBJ2-1; tentative D call: TRBD2 (6 bases). Trimming took 0 bases from V and 7 from J, leaving 13 bases between them. The germline V gene encodes CDR1 MRHNA and CDR2 SNTAGT. The CDR3 is 15 residues long.

The rearrangement links TRBV5-4 to TRBJ1-2; 7 positions match TRBD1. This CDR3 has 13 amino acids. Trimming at V came to 1 base and at J to 6 bases, leaving 3 bases not matched to a gene. Germline V lookup: CDR1 SGHNT, CDR2 YYREEE (reference sequence). The CDR3 protein is CASSLTGENGYTF. CDR3 bases: TGTGCCAGCAGCTTGACAGGGGAGAATGGCTACACCTTC.

The rearrangement joins TRBV30 to TRBJ1-3; no definite D call. Trimming took off 1 base at V and 5 bases at J, with 6 bases between the two ends. The CDR3 is 12 residues long. Germline values: CDR1 GTSNPN, CDR2 SVGIG (reference sequence). This chain's CDR3 is CAWSGQRNTIYF. CDR3 nucleotides: TGTGCCTGGAGTGGACAAAGAAACACCATATATTTT. Complete variable domain (other parts from reference TRBV30 and TRBJ1-3): SQTIHQWPATLVQPVGSPLSLECTVEGTSNPNLYWYRQAAGRGLQLLFYSVGIGQISSEVPQNLSASRPQDRQFILSSKKLLLSDSGFYLCAWSGQRNTIYFGEGSWLTVV.

The gene calls are TRBV28 and TRBJ1-4; D may be TRBD1 (5 bases). The CDR3 totals 14 residues. Between the trimmed V and J ends, which lost 5 bases and 5 bases, there was a span of 12 bases. Germline CDR1 and CDR2: MDHEN and SYDVKM. The CDR3 loop is CASSLGGGNEKLFF. The DNA for the CDR3 is TGTGCCAGCAGTCTGGGGGGAGGGAATGAAAAACTGTTTTTT.

Concerning this clone: Other DNA sequences in this specimen translate into the identical CDR3. V usage is TRBV6-5 and J usage is TRBJ2-2; D is possibly TRBD1 (6 bases). This CDR3 contains 15 residues. The V end was cut by 6 bases, the J end by 0 bases, with 11 bases between. The V gene's germline CDR1 is MNHEY and CDR2 SVGAGI. CDR3 bases: TGTGCCAGCAGCCCCGGACAGCCGAACACCGGGGAGCTGTTTTTT. Protein: CASSPGQPNTGELFF.